This T cell receptor beta chain is from a study of beta chain features in type 1 diabetes. This CDR3 is 15 amino acids long. Study-wide points: Lower insertion and higher deletion counts appeared at VDJ junctions in type 1 diabetes patients. In these data, an HLA type influence on TCRB rearrangement remained unresolved.

Averaging about 116 mL, one heparinised blood draw came from each individual donor. A CD45RO/CCR7/CD25/CD127/CD95/CD27 panel sorted naive, central memory, regulatory and stem cell-like memory CD4+ cells. This clone was seen a handful of times. The antigen remains unidentified. Expressed TCRB transcripts were sequenced because the entire RNA isolate underwent reverse transcription. Only in-frame clones appear in the TCRdb table, and some are missing; sequencing was by immunoSEQ multiplex PCR. This table has approximately 160,000 clones, approximately 8.4% appearing once. The receptor was derived from a woman between 18 and 30 years old in good health. Material: central memory CD4+ T cells from blood. The chain has TRBV21-1 and TRBJ1-4. TRBV21-1 is a documented pseudogene. Here the CDR3 reads CASSKGGGNNEKLFF. Here the CDR3 DNA reads TGTGCCAGCAGCAAGGGCGGGGGAAATAATGAAAAACTGTTTTTT.